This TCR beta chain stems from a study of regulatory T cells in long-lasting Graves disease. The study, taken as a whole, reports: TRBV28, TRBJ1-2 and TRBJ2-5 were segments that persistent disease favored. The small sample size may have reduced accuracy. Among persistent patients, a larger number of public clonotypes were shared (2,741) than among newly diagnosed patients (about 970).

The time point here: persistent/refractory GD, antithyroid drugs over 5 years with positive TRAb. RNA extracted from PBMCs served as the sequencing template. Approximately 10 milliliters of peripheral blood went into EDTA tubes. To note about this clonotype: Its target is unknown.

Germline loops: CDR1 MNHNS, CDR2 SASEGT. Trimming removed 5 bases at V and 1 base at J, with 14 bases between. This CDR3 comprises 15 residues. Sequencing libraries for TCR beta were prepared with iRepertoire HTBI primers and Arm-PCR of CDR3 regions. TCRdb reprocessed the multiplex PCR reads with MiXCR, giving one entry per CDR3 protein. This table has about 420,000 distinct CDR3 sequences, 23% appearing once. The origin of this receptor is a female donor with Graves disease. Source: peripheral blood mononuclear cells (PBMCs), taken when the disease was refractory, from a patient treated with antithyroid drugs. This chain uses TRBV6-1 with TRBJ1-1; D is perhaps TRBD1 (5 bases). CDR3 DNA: TGTGCCAGCAGTACCCCCGGGGGAGCGAACACTGAAGCTTTCTTT. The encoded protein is CASSTPGGANTEAFF.